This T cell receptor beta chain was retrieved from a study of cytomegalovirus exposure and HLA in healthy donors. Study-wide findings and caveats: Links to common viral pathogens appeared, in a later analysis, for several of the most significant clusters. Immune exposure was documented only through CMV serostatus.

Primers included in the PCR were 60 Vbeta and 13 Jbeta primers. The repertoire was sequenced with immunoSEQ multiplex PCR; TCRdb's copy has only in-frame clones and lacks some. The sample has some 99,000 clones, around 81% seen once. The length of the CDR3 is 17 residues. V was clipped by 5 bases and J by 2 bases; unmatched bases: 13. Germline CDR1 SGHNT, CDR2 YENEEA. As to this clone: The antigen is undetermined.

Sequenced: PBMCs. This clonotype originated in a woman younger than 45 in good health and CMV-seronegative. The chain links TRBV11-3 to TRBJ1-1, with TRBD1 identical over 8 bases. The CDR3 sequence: CASSPGGQGMGNTEAFF. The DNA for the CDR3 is TGTGCCAGCAGCCCAGGCGGACAGGGTATGGGAAACACTGAAGCTTTCTTT.